This T cell receptor (beta chain) was recorded in a study of T cells in Graves' hyperthyroidism and ophthalmopathy. Amplification targeted TCR beta CDR3 regions from RNA transcripts. During a first-round RT-PCR of the TCR CDR3, the HTBI primer set was used. TCRdb recomputed calls from the multiplex PCR reads with MiXCR, one row per CDR3 protein. The table has 550,000 to 700,000 distinct CDR3 sequences, approximately 44% seen once. This TCR was recovered from an adult woman with Graves' disease, either hyperthyroidism or ophthalmopathy (not recorded which). The sequenced sample was peripheral blood or thyroid tissue (not recorded which).

Here the CDR3 DNA reads TGCAGCGTCAAGGGACTAGCGGGCACCGGGGAGCTGTTTTTT. As protein: CSVKGLAGTGELFF. The chain links TRBV29-1 to TRBJ2-2, with 12 bases that match TRBD2. In germline, CDR1 is SQVTM, CDR2 ANQGSEA. Germline trimming cut 6 bases from V and 4 bases from J; bases unmatched to any gene: 3. The CDR3 extends over 14 amino acids.